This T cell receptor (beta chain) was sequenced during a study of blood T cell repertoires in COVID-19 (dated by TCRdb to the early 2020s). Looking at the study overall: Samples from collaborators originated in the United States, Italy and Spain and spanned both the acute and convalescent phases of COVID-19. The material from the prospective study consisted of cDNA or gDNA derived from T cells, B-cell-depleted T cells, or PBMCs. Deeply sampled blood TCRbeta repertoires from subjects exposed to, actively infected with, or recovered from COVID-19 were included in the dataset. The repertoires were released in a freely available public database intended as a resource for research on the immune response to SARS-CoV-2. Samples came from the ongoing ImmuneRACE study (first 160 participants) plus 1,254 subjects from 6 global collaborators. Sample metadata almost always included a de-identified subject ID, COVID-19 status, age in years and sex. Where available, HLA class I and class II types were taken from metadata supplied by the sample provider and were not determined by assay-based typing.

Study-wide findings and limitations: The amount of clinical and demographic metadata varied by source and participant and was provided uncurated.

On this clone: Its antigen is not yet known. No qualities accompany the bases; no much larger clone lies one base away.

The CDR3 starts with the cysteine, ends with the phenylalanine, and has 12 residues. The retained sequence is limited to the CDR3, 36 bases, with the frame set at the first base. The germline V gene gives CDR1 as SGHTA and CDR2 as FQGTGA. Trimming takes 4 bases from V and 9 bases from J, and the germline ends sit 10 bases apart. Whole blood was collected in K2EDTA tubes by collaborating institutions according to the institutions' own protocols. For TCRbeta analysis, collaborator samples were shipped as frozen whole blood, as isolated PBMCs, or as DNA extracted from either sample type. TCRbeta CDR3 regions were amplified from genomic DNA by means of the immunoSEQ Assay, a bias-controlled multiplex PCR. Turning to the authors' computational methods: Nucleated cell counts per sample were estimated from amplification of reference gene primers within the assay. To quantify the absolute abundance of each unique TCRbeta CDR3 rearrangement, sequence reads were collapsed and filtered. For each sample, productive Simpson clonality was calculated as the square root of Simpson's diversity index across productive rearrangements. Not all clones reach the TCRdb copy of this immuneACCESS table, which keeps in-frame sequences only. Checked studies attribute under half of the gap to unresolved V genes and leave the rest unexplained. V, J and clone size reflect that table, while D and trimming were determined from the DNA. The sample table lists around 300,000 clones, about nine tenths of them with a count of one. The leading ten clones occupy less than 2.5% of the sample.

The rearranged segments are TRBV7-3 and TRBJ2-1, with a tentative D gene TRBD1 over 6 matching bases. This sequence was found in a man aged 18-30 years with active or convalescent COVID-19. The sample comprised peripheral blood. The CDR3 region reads CASSSTGGEQFF. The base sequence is TGTGCCAGCAGCTCGACAGGCGGTGAGCAGTTCTTC.